Reported below is one T cell receptor beta chain. Antigen: not known. The data were produced by immunoSEQ multiplex PCR, yet TCRdb's version contains in-frame clones alone and is incomplete. The table shows approximately 14,000 clones, with approximately 61% occurring only once. The data were taken from a study of graft-versus-host responses after intestinal transplantation. As for the study in general: As for transplant type, recipients had multivisceral, liver-intestinal, or isolated intestinal grafts. Notes on the study in general: The highest levels of circulating GvH clones went along with early declines in HvG clones after transplant. Some GvH clones appeared in ileal mucosa or blood before recipient bone marrow.

Lymphocytes from graft epithelium and lamina propria were isolated. From germline, CDR1 is LNHDA and CDR2 SQIVND (reference sequence). This CDR3 region has 14 residues. This specimen was ileum tissue, taken approximately 670 days after intestinal transplantation. The chain links TRBV19 to TRBJ2-5; possible D gene TRBD1, 5 bases. The DNA end favors TRBJ2-7, so the J call may be wrong. The clonotype originates from a human patient who received an intestinal transplant, so some T cells may come from the graft donor. The CDR3 nucleotides are TGTGCCAGTAGTATAGTGGCAGGGTCCTACGAGCAGTACTTC. Its protein is CASSIVAGSYEQYF.